This TCR beta chain was profiled in a study of T cell responses to AZD1222 COVID-19 vaccine. In its sample, this clone was seen a few times. The V end lost 2 bases, the J end lost 4 bases, and 21 bases lay between the germline ends. This CDR3 contains 17 residues. Germline CDR1 and CDR2: MGHRA and YSYEKL. Sequencing was performed with immunoSEQ multiplex PCR; in TCRdb, only in-frame clones are kept and a portion is missing. The sample lists tens of thousands of clones, around 88% occurring once. V is TRBV4-1 and J is TRBJ2-7; perhaps D is TRBD1 or TRBD2 (5 bases each). The receptor was derived from an adult in good health. Sequences were derived from peripheral blood, sampled on day 0 of AZD1222 vaccination. The CDR3 DNA sequence: TGCGCCAGCAGCCAAACACGGGACCCTGATAGGCTTTACGAGCAGTACTTC. Amino acids: CASSQTRDPDRLYEQYF.